Sequencing of this T cell receptor beta chain was carried out in a study of human T cells and chemical hapten exposure. Remarks on this clonotype: Its target is unknown. It may be a read error: a sequence one base away is much more abundant.

Separate cDNA molecules received unique molecular identifiers, which the library attached to them. TCRdb re-analysed the RACE reads in MiXCR, keeping a single row per CDR3 protein. The sample yields 40,000 or so distinct CDR3 sequences, 3% to 4% seen once. Described time point: patch test 1, 2 weeks after DPC sensitization. Treatment described: therapeutic diphenylcyclopropenone sensitization with weekly scalp DPC. Extraction yielded total RNA from whole blood (unfractionated). Blood draws came first, before each patch test. This CDR3 has 17 residues. V lost 6 bases, J lost 0 bases, and 10 bases stayed unmatched. Per the germline V gene, CDR1 is MDHEN and CDR2 is SYDVKM. General study findings and limits: Expanded TCRs produced significantly more large CDR3 similarity clusters than controls did. The study found that DPC sensitization did not change TCRs above 1 in 1000 frequency.

The source is a man aged 50-60 years with alopecia areata. Some clones in this sample may be carry-over from other donors' samples. This specimen consisted of whole blood, obtained in connection with sensitization to the hapten diphenylcyclopropenone (DPC). The chain carries TRBV28 and TRBJ1-5, with 8 positions matching TRBD1. CDR3 nucleotide sequence: TGTGCCAGCAGCGGGTCAGGGGGCCAAAATAGCAATCAGCCCCAGCATTTT. The encoded protein is CASSGSGGQNSNQPQHF.